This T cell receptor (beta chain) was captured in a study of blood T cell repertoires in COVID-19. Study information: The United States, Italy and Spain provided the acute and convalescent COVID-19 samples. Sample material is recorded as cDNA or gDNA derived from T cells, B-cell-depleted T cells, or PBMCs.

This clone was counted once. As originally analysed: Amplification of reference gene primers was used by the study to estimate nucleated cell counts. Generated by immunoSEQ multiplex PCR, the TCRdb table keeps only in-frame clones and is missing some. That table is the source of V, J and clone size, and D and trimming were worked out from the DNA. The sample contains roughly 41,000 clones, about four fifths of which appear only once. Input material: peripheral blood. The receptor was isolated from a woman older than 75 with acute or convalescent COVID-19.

The CDR3 is CASSLNRVPISGEQYF. The CDR3 bases are TGTGCCAGCAGTCTCAACAGGGTTCCGATTTCGGGCGAGCAGTACTTC. V is TRBV28 and J is TRBJ2-7, with D tentatively TRBD1 (6 bases). The V gene's germline CDR1 is MDHEN and CDR2 SYDVKM. Trimming removed 5 bases at V and 6 bases at J, with 23 bases between. This CDR3 is 16 amino acids long.